Included here is one TCR beta chain sequence, with context. What it binds is unknown. These data come from a study of beta chain features in type 1 diabetes. About the research overall: Similarity in age, gender and cell yields was seen between patients and healthy donors. The samples had 107,917,701 sorted cells examined in all.

Germline V CDR1 and CDR2: LNHNV, YYDKDF (reference sequence). Trimming removed 3 bases from V and 5 bases from J, with 19 bases in between. This CDR3 region has 16 residues. Findings and caveats of the study: Type 1 diabetes patients had moderately but significantly shorter TCRB CDR3s in all four CD4+ subsets. Shorter templates might be favored by PCR, equally in patients and controls.

Sequenced material consisted of expressed TCRB transcripts (all of the isolated RNA was reverse transcribed). Clones were read by immunoSEQ multiplex PCR, and TCRdb kept only the in-frame ones, dropping some. The sample lists some 330,000 clones, roughly 9.6% occurring once. Sequencing was performed on naive CD4+ T cells from blood. This sequence originates from a young woman in good health. The V call is TRBV15, the J call TRBJ2-5; no firm D call. The CDR3 region has the DNA TGTGCCACCAGCAGGACGATTACCCACCTCGGGGAGACCCAGTACTTC. Its translation: CATSRTITHLGETQYF.